This T cell receptor (beta chain) was observed in a study of identical twins. Study-level findings and limits: Because invariant MAIT and iNKT cells could be present, zero-insertion analyses could be partly confounded. Rather than following the same donors, the conclusions depended on cross-sectional statistical analysis. Twins showed weaker excess sharing in their beta out-of-frame sequences.

This CDR3 contains 11 residues. Per germline, CDR1 DFQATT and CDR2 SNEGSKA (reference sequence). V lost 1 base and J 8 bases, leaving 5 bases between the germline ends. A single record per CDR3 protein comes from TCRdb applying MiXCR to the 5' RACE reads. Seen here are roughly 690,000 distinct CDR3 sequences, around 5.7% observed once, and the top ten hold roughly 2%. This clonotype was counted only a few times. The antigen remains undetermined. This receptor was identified in a man aged 18 to 29 in good health. The specimen sequenced was naive T cells sorted from blood. The genes are TRBV20-1 and TRBJ2-2; no reliable D call. Here the CDR3 reads CSARGGGELFF. Written as DNA, the CDR3 is TGCAGTGCTAGAGGTGGGGGGGAGCTGTTTTTT.